These T cell receptor beta chains were read from a single sample in a study of T cell responses to AZD1222 COVID-19 vaccine. Assay used: immunoSEQ multiplex PCR; TCRdb lists only in-frame clones, some missing. The sample consists of more than 120,000 clones, about 86% of them appearing once. This specimen consisted of peripheral blood, obtained 28 days after the second AZD1222 dose. These receptor sequences come from an adult who received the AZD1222 COVID-19 vaccine. Both conserved end residues are part of each CDR3. The order of the fields is clone size, D gene, V gene, J gene, CDR3 DNA, CDR3 protein. The D gene is left open where the match is weak. Clone size appears in some rows only: once, few, many, or a class for an expanded clone.

>NA|NA|TRBV7-7|TRBJ1-3
TGTGCCAGCGGTCCCAGGGAAGGAAGGAGCTCTGGAAACACCATATATTTT
CASGPREGRSSGNTIYF
>NA|TRBD2|TRBV11-2|TRBJ2-4
TGTGCCAGCAGTATTCTGCCTAGCGGGGAACTAGCCAAAAACATTCAGTACTTC
CASSILPSGELAKNIQYF
>NA|TRBD1|TRBV19|TRBJ1-2
TGTGCCAGTAGTGGGGACAGGGCGGGCTACACCTTC
CASSGDRAGYTF
>NA|TRBD2|TRBV5-1|TRBJ2-7
TGCGCCAGCAGCTTGGAACTAGCGGGAACCGGAGCCTACGAGCAGTACTTC
CASSLELAGTGAYEQYF
>NA|NA|TRBV27|TRBJ1-1
TGTGCCAGCAAGGGATGGACAGCGAACACTGAAGCTTTCTTT
CASKGWTANTEAFF
>NA|TRBD2|TRBV2|TRBJ2-3
TGTGCCAGCAGTGAAATGACTAGCTTAAATACGCAGTATTTT
CASSEMTSLNTQYF
>NA|TRBD1|TRBV11-1|TRBJ1-6
TGTGCCAGCAGCCCAGGACAGGGGAATTCACCCCTCCACTTT
CASSPGQGNSPLHF
>once|TRBD1|TRBV4-1|TRBJ2-3
TGCGCCAGCAGCCAAACACCTACGACAGGGGCTAGCACAGATACGCAGTATTTT
CASSQTPTTGASTDTQYF
>NA|NA|TRBV6-1|TRBJ1-3
TGTGCCAGCAGTGAAGTGCCCCTGGTACTCTCTGGAAACACCATATATTTT
CASSEVPLVLSGNTIYF
>NA|NA|TRBV30|TRBJ1-5
TGTGCCTGGAACTTGCAGGGTCAGCCCCAGCATTTT
CAWNLQGQPQHF
>NA|NA|TRBV4-2|TRBJ1-6
TGTGCCAGCAGCCAAGATTTGGGCAATAATAATTCACCCCTCCACTTT
CASSQDLGNNNSPLHF
>once|NA|TRBV6-5|TRBJ1-1
TGTGCCAGCAGTTACTCCCCGATAATGAACACTGAAGCTTTCTTT
CASSYSPIMNTEAFF
>NA|NA|TRBV11-2|TRBJ1-5
TGTGCCAGCAGCTTAGATCGGGGTGAGGGGGCCCAGCATTTT
CASSLDRGEGAQHF
>NA|TRBD1|TRBV18|TRBJ1-6
TGTGCCAGCTCAACATCGACAGGGCAAACCCTCCACTTT
CASSTSTGQTLHF
>NA|TRBD1|TRBV27|TRBJ1-2
TGTGCCAGCAACCCTACAGGGGTCGGCTTCTATGGCTACACCTTC
CASNPTGVGFYGYTF
>NA|NA|TRBV21-1|TRBJ2-7
TGTGCCAGCAGCAAAGGTGTCAGCTCCTACGAGCAGTACTTC
CASSKGVSSYEQYF
>NA|NA|TRBV11-3|TRBJ2-1
TGTGCCAGCAGCTTAGACGGGAGTGCGGTCAATGAGCAGTTCTTC
CASSLDGSAVNEQFF
>NA|NA|TRBV28|TRBJ1-5
TGTGCCAGCAGTTTATTCCAGGACTGGCAGCCCCAGCATTTT
CASSLFQDWQPQHF
>NA|NA|TRBV5-1|TRBJ1-6
TGCGCCAGCAGCCCGGAAGGGGGGGTCCGTTCACCCCTCCACTTT
CASSPEGGVRSPLHF
>NA|NA|TRBV18|TRBJ1-1
TGTGCCAGCTCACCCGGGGCCATAGGGAACACTGAAGCTTTCTTT
CASSPGAIGNTEAFF
>NA|NA|TRBV2|TRBJ1-1
TGTGCCAGCAGTGAAGACAGGGAATACACTGAAGCTTTCTTT
CASSEDREYTEAFF
>NA|NA|TRBV6-5|TRBJ2-1
TGTGCCAGCAGTTACTCGCTCAGTCTCGGTGAGCAGTTCTTC
CASSYSLSLGEQFF
>once|NA|TRBV21-1|TRBJ1-2
TGTGCCAGCAGCAAACTGGGAGGTAACTATGGCTACACCTTC
CASSKLGGNYGYTF
>NA|TRBD2|TRBV30|TRBJ2-1
TGTGCCTGGAGTCCGCTTAGCGGGATGTCCTACAATGAGCAGTTCTTC
CAWSPLSGMSYNEQFF
>NA|TRBD1|TRBV3-1/TRBV3-2|TRBJ2-3
TGTGCCAGCAGCACCCGACAGGGGTCAGATACGCAGTATTTT
CASSTRQGSDTQYF
>NA|NA|TRBV7-9|TRBJ2-1
TGTGCCAGCAGCTTAGATGAGGGAAATGAGCAGTTCTTC
CASSLDEGNEQFF
>NA|NA|TRBV28|TRBJ2-7
TGTGCCAGCAAACCTATGTGGCAAGTAGTCTACGAGCAGTACTTC
CASKPMWQVVYEQYF
>NA|TRBD1|TRBV9|TRBJ1-3
TGTGCCAGCAGCACTCCGGGACAGGGGTTTGGAAACACCATATATTTT
CASSTPGQGFGNTIYF
>NA|TRBD2|TRBV10-1|TRBJ2-1
TGCGCCAGCAGTGAGTCCTTAGCGGGAGGATCGAATGAGCAGTTCTTC
CASSESLAGGSNEQFF
>NA|NA|TRBV7-2|TRBJ2-3
TGTGCCAGCAGCTTAGTCTCTAGCGTCACTAGCACAGATACGCAGTATTTT
CASSLVSSVTSTDTQYF
>once|TRBD2|TRBV7-2|TRBJ2-3
TGTGCCAGCAGCTTAGATCTAGCGGGGGGGACCACAGATACGCAGTATTTT
CASSLDLAGGTTDTQYF
>NA|NA|TRBV3-1/TRBV3-2|TRBJ2-1
TGTGCCAGCAGCCAAGTGGGTGCCTTTATAAGCTCCTACAATGAGCAGTTCTTC
CASSQVGAFISSYNEQFF
>NA|NA|TRBV4-2|TRBJ1-2
TGTGCCAGCAGCCAAGACACAGATGGCTACACCTTC
CASSQDTDGYTF
>NA|NA|TRBV28|TRBJ2-2
TGTGCCAGCAGTTTAGACACCGGGGAGCTGTTTTTT
CASSLDTGELFF
>NA|NA|TRBV5-1|TRBJ2-1
TGCGCCAGCAGCTTGGGAGGGAGTTTCTACAATGAGCAGTTCTTC
CASSLGGSFYNEQFF
>NA|TRBD1|TRBV10-3|TRBJ2-2
TGTGCCATCAGTTACGGGCAGGGGGCCGGGGAGCTGTTTTTT
CAISYGQGAGELFF
>NA|TRBD1|TRBV16|TRBJ1-3
TGTGCCAGCAGCAAGGACAGGGGAGCTTCCTCTGGAAACACCATATATTTT
CASSKDRGASSGNTIYF
>NA|TRBD1|TRBV5-4|TRBJ2-3
TGTGCCAGCAGCCCGGGGGACAGGGGGCATGGAGATACGCAGTATTTT
CASSPGDRGHGDTQYF
>NA|TRBD2|TRBV27|TRBJ2-1
TGTGCCAGCAGTTTATCGAAGACTAGCTTCTACAATGAGCAGTTCTTC
CASSLSKTSFYNEQFF
>NA|NA|TRBV27|TRBJ1-6
TGTGCCAGCAGTTTATGGGTCAGGGGTATGAATAATTCACCCCTCCACTTT
CASSLWVRGMNNSPLHF
>NA|NA|TRBV30|TRBJ2-5
TGTGCCTGGAGTTTGACACGGTCTACGGAGACCCAGTACTTC
CAWSLTRSTETQYF
>NA|NA|TRBV2|TRBJ1-5
TGTGCCAGCAGACCCTTGGGGGCCTATCAGCCCCAGCATTTT
CASRPLGAYQPQHF
>NA|NA|TRBV19|TRBJ1-4
TGTGCCAGTAGTAAAGGGCGTAATAATGAAAAACTGTTTTTT
CASSKGRNNEKLFF
>NA|NA|TRBV24-1|TRBJ2-5
TGTGCCACCAGTGATTGGGGCGAACAAGAGACCCAGTACTTC
CATSDWGEQETQYF
>NA|NA|TRBV25-1|TRBJ1-1
TGTGCCAGTGTAAGGGGAGGAGGCACTGAAGCTTTCTTT
CASVRGGGTEAFF